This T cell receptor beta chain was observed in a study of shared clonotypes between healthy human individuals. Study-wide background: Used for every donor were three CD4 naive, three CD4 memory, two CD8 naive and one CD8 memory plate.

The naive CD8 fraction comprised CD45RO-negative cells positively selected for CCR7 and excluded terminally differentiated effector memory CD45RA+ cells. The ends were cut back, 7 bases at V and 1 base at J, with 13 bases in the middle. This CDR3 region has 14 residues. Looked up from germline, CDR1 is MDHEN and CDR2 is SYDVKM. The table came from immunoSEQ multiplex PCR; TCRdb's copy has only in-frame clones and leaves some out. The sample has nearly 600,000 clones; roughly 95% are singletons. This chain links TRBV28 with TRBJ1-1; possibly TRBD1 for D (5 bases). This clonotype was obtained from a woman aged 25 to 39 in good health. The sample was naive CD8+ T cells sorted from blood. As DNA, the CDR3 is TGTGCCAGCACTTTTTCCAGGGAGAACACTGAAGCTTTCTTT. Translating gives CASTFSRENTEAFF.